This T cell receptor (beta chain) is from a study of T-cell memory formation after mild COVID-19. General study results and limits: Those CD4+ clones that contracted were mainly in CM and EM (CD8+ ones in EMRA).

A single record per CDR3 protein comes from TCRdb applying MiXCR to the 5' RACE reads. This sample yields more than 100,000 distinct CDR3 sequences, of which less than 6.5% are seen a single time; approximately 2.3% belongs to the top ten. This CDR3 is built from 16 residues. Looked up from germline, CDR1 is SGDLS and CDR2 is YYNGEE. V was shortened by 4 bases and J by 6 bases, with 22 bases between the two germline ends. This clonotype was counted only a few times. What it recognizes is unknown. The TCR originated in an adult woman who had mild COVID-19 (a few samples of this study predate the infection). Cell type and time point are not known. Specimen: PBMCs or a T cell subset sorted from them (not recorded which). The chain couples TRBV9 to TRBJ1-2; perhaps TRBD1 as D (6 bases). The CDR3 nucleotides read TGTGCCAGCAGCAAACGGGACACCGTTTTGGTTAATGGCTACACCTTC. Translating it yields CASSKRDTVLVNGYTF.